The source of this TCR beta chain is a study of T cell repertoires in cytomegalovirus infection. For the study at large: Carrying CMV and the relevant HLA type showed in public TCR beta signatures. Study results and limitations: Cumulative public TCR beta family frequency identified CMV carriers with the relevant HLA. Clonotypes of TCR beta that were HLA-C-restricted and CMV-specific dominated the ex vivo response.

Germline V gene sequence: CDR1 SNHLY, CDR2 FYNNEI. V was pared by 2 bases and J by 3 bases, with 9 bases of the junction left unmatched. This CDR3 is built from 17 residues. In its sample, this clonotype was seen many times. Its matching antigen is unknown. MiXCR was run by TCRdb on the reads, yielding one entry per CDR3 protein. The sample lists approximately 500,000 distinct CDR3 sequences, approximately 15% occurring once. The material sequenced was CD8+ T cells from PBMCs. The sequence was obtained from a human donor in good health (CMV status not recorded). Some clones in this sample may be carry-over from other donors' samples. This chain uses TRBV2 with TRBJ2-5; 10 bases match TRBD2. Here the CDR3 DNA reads TGTGCCAGCAGTGAAATCGAACTAGCGGGAAAGGAAGAGACCCAGTACTTC. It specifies CASSEIELAGKEETQYF.